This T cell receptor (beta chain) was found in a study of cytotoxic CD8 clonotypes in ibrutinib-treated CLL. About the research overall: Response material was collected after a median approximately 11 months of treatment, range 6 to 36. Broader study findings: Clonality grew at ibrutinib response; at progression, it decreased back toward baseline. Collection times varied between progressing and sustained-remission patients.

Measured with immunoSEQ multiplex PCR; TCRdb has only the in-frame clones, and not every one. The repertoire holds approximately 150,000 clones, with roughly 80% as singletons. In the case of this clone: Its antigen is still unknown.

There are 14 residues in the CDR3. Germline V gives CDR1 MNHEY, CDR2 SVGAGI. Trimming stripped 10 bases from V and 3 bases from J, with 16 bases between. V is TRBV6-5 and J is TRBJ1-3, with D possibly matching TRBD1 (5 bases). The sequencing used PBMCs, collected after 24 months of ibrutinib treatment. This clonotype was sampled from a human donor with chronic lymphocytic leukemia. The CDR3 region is CATRLGVGGNTIYF. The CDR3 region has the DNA TGTGCCACCAGATTGGGGGTGGGTGGAAACACCATATATTTT.